Shown below are 14 T cell receptor beta chains from a single sample sequenced in a study of beta chain features in type 1 diabetes. Their antigens remain unidentified. Whole-study findings and limits: Moderate yet significant TCRB CDR3 shortening was seen in Type 1 diabetes patients in all four CD4+ subsets.

Of the isolated RNA, all was reverse transcribed, and so the sequenced material was expressed TCRB transcripts. Sequenced by immunoSEQ multiplex PCR; TCRdb stores in-frame clones only, minus some. Of approximately 260,000 clones in the sample, around 21% were seen once. Sequencing was carried out using naive CD4+ T cells from blood. These receptors all stem from a middle-aged woman with type 1 diabetes.

The chain is built from TRBV28 and TRBJ1-2, with 9 bases matching TRBD1. CDR1 and CDR2 (germline): MDHEN, SYDVKM. Germline trimming cut 2 bases from V and 6 bases from J; bases unmatched to any gene: 4. The CDR3 length is 14 residues. The CDR3 reads CASSLLGTGNGYTF. The CDR3 bases are TGTGCCAGCAGTTTACTCGGGACAGGGAATGGCTACACCTTC.

In its sample, this clone was seen a few times. The gene calls are TRBV7-9 and TRBJ2-1, with 9 bases matching TRBD1. Germline V lookup: CDR1 SEHNR, CDR2 FQNEAQ (reference sequence). CDR3 size: 16 residues. With 7 bases clipped from V and 6 bases from J, the junction kept 13 bases outside the gene matches. The CDR3 reads CASIRTGETQGNEQFF. Here the CDR3 DNA reads TGTGCCAGCATCCGGACAGGGGAAACTCAAGGCAATGAGCAGTTCTTC. The full variable domain, in which reference TRBV7-9 and TRBJ2-1 provide the parts outside the CDR3, is DTGVSQNPRHKITKRGQNVTFRCDPISEHNRLYWYRQTLGQGPEFLTYFQNEAQLEKSRLLSDRFSAERPKGSFSTLEIQRTEQGDSAMYLCASIRTGETQGNEQFFGPGTRLTVL.

J is TRBJ1-5 and V is TRBV4-1; D is unresolved. This CDR3 is built from 15 residues. Between the trimmed V and J ends, which lost 1 base and 7 bases, there was a span of 14 bases. Germline V CDR1 and CDR2: MGHRA, YSYEKL. CDR3 protein: CASSQVSPGGQPQHF. In nucleotides, the CDR3 is TGCGCCAGCAGCCAAGTTTCCCCGGGAGGGCAGCCCCAGCATTTT.

The V gene is TRBV5-1, the J gene TRBJ2-1; TRBD2 agrees at 7 bases. CDR1 is SGHRS, CDR2 YFSETQ, per germline. The CDR3 runs 15 residues. Unmatched junction bases numbered 8, after V lost 1 base and J lost 7 bases. The CDR3 here is CASSLPTSGGNEQFF. The CDR3 DNA reads as TGCGCCAGCAGCTTGCCGACTTCCGGGGGGAATGAGCAGTTCTTC.

There are a few counts of this clone. The chain joins TRBV7-6 to TRBJ1-2; maybe TRBD1 (6 bases). Deletions cut 4 bases from V and 6 bases from J, with 18 bases between. The CDR3 totals 15 residues. Per germline, CDR1 SGHVS and CDR2 FNYEAQ. The CDR3 protein is CASSSNWGLRDGYTF. The CDR3 DNA follows: TGTGCCAGCAGCTCAAATTGGGGGCTCAGGGATGGCTACACCTTC.

The V gene is TRBV4-2, the J gene TRBJ1-2; no definite D call. Germline V gene lookup returns CDR1 LGHNA and CDR2 YNFKEQ. Trimming removed 0 bases at V and 4 bases at J, with 12 bases between. The CDR3 contains 15 residues. The CDR3 nucleotides are TGTGCCAGCAGCCAAGATCCCCTGAGTAGCTATGGCTACACCTTC. This sequence encodes CASSQDPLSSYGYTF.

The chain has TRBV9 and TRBJ2-3; 10 positions agree with TRBD2. V trimming: 4 bases; J trimming: 4 bases; junction bases outside the gene matches: 9. Germline lookup yields CDR1 SGDLS and CDR2 YYNGEE. The CDR3 has 16 amino acids. The CDR3 sequence: CASSPSGTSAADTQYF. DNA of the CDR3: TGTGCCAGCAGCCCCTCCGGGACTAGCGCGGCAGATACGCAGTATTTT.

This clone was counted between two and nine times. The V and J genes are TRBV28 and TRBJ2-7; 8 bases fit TRBD2. This CDR3 is built from 14 residues. Germline CDR1 and CDR2: MDHEN and SYDVKM. Trimming at V came to 1 base and at J to 2 bases, leaving 1 base not matched to a gene. This CDR3 reads CASSLSGGPYEQYF. For the CDR3, the DNA is TGTGCCAGCAGTTTATCGGGAGGGCCCTACGAGCAGTACTTC.

This clone was recorded a few times. The J gene is TRBJ2-6, the V gene TRBV28; no clear D gene. The V and J ends lost 2 bases and 2 bases respectively, with 4 bases between them. Germline values: CDR1 MDHEN, CDR2 SYDVKM. The CDR3 spans 14 residues. CDR3 coding DNA: TGTGCCAGCAGTTTAATAGCTGGGGCCAACGTCCTGACTTTC. Its translation: CASSLIAGANVLTF.

The rearrangement joins TRBV4-1 to TRBJ2-3, with no clear D. The CDR3 runs 16 residues. V was trimmed by 4 bases and J by 4 bases, leaving 18 bases between them. Germline CDR1 is MGHRA and CDR2 is YSYEKL. For the CDR3, the DNA is TGCGCCAGCAGCCTCGTTCTGCGTCCCCGCCCAGATACGCAGTATTTT. It codes for CASSLVLRPRPDTQYF.

The chain is built from TRBV7-9 and TRBJ1-5, with 7 bases that match TRBD1. The V segment lost 1 base and the J segment 0 bases; nucleotides outside the gene matches: 9. The CDR3 length is 18 residues. Germline loops: CDR1 SEHNR, CDR2 FQNEAQ (reference sequence). This CDR3 reads CASSLVTGASYSNQPQHF. CDR3 in DNA: TGTGCCAGCAGCTTAGTAACAGGGGCCAGCTATAGCAATCAGCCCCAGCATTTT. The full variable domain, its missing parts supplied by reference TRBV7-9 and TRBJ1-5, is DTGVSQNPRHKITKRGQNVTFRCDPISEHNRLYWYRQTLGQGPEFLTYFQNEAQLEKSRLLSDRFSAERPKGSFSTLEIQRTEQGDSAMYLCASSLVTGASYSNQPQHFGDGTRLSIL.

This clone turned up a few times. V is TRBV7-9 and J is TRBJ2-1; D gene unclear. The CDR3 extends over 12 amino acids. In germline, CDR1 is SEHNR, CDR2 FQNEAQ (reference sequence). Trimming removed 5 bases at V and 10 bases at J, with 12 bases between. The chain's CDR3 is CASSPSAVEQFF. The CDR3 DNA is TGTGCCAGCAGCCCCTCCGCGGTGGAGCAGTTCTTC.

This clone was seen a handful of times. The chain joins TRBV7-9 to TRBJ2-1, with 8 bases identical to TRBD2. The length of the CDR3 is 15 residues. Germline V gene sequence: CDR1 SEHNR, CDR2 FQNEAQ (reference sequence). V shed 5 bases and J 4 bases; nucleotides not matched to a gene: 7. Here the CDR3 reads CASSLRGVVYNEQFF. For the CDR3, the DNA is TGTGCCAGCAGCCTGCGGGGGGTGGTATACAATGAGCAGTTCTTC.

V gene TRBV18 combines with J gene TRBJ2-1, with D perhaps matching TRBD1 (6 bases). Trimming took 4 bases from V and 0 from J, leaving 16 bases between them. The CDR3 covers 17 residues. Germline CDR1 and CDR2: KGHSH and LQKENI. The CDR3 sequence: CASSRYREGSSYNEQFF. Written as DNA, the CDR3 is TGTGCCAGCTCACGCTACAGGGAAGGGAGCTCCTACAATGAGCAGTTCTTC.